Presented here are 14 T cell receptor beta chains from one specimen sequenced in a study of blood T cell repertoires in COVID-19. The protocol was immunoSEQ multiplex PCR, while the TCRdb copy is restricted to in-frame clones and leaves out a portion. The sample yields about 320,000 clones, roughly nine tenths seen once. The source material was peripheral blood. The source of these receptors is a woman aged 25 to 39 with COVID-19, enrolled during active disease.

The rearrangement uses TRBV6-5 and TRBJ2-4; D may be TRBD1 (6 bases). The CDR3 has 12 amino acids. The V and J ends lost 10 bases and 8 bases respectively, with 15 bases between them. Per the germline V gene, CDR1 is MNHEY and CDR2 is SVGAGI. CDR3 nucleotides: TGTGCCACCGCAAGGGGGTGGGACATTCAGTACTTC. This encodes CATARGWDIQYF.

The chain carries TRBV12-5 and TRBJ1-5; D not certain. This CDR3 spans 17 amino acids. CDR1 LGHNT and CDR2 FRNRAP come from the germline V gene. Trimming shortened V by 0 bases and J by 1 base, and 13 bases separated the two germline ends. The CDR3: CASGLVLGRESNQPQHF. In nucleotides, the CDR3 is TGTGCTAGTGGTTTGGTCCTTGGGAGGGAGAGCAATCAGCCCCAGCATTTT.

This clone has just a few counts. The chain combines TRBV18 with TRBJ1-1; perhaps TRBD1 as D (6 bases). Germline-derived CDR1 and CDR2 are KGHSH and LQKENI. Trimming shortened V by 3 bases and J by 0 bases, and 8 bases separated the two germline ends. The CDR3 loop spans 14 amino acids. The CDR3 coding sequence is TGTGCCAGCTCACCGGGACATATGAACACTGAAGCTTTCTTT. Translating it yields CASSPGHMNTEAFF.

The V gene is TRBV7-2, the J gene TRBJ1-6; possibly TRBD1 for D (5 bases). The germline CDR1 and CDR2 sequences are SGHTA and FQGNSA. This CDR3 comprises 13 residues. V was clipped by 5 bases and J by 10 bases, with 12 bases between them. CDR3 loop: CASSTQGYSPLHF. The CDR3 region has the DNA TGTGCCAGCAGCACCCAGGGTTACTCACCCCTCCACTTT.

V is TRBV11-2 and J is TRBJ1-2, with TRBD1 as a possible D gene (5 bases). Between the trimmed V and J ends, which lost 3 bases and 0 bases, there was a span of 11 bases. The germline V gene encodes CDR1 SGHAT and CDR2 FQNNGV. This CDR3 region has 15 residues. The CDR3 region is CASSFWGEANYGYTF. CDR3 in DNA: TGTGCCAGCAGCTTTTGGGGGGAAGCTAACTATGGCTACACCTTC.

The chain uses TRBV19 and TRBJ2-7; tentatively, D is TRBD1 (7 bases). Looked up from germline, CDR1 is LNHDA and CDR2 is SQIVND (reference sequence). V was shortened by 5 bases and J by 1 base, with 21 bases between the two germline ends. This CDR3 contains 17 residues. The chain's CDR3 is CASSLTGSFGGSYEQYF. CDR3 nucleotide sequence: TGTGCCAGTAGTCTGACAGGGTCCTTTGGGGGGTCCTACGAGCAGTACTTC.

The V gene is TRBV5-1, the J gene TRBJ2-5; possibly TRBD2 for D (6 bases). V was shortened by 4 bases and J by 5 bases, with 15 bases between the two germline ends. Germline lookup yields CDR1 SGHRS and CDR2 YFSETQ. The CDR3 extends over 14 amino acids. The DNA of the CDR3 is TGCGCCAGCAGCCAGCCTCGGGGGAGGGAGACCCAGTACTTC. Translating it yields CASSQPRGRETQYF.

This chain joins TRBV5-6 and TRBJ2-7; D remains unclear. This CDR3 comprises 13 residues. Trimming took off 2 bases at V and 3 bases at J, with 9 bases between the two ends. The germline V gene has CDR1 SGHDT and CDR2 YYEEEE. The CDR3 here is CASSFGPYYEQYF. The CDR3 region has the DNA TGTGCCAGCAGCTTTGGGCCATACTACGAGCAGTACTTC.

The CDR3, as DNA: TGTGCCAGCAGCCCCAGCTCCTACGAGCAGTACTTC. It translates to CASSPSSYEQYF. This chain links TRBV12-3 or TRBV12-4 with TRBJ2-7, with no clear D. Trimming removed 6 bases at V and 0 bases at J, with 6 bases between. The CDR3 is 12 residues long.

The rearrangement uses TRBV6-5 and TRBJ1-2; 9 positions agree with TRBD1. CDR1 is MNHEY and CDR2 is SVGAGI in the germline V gene. The ends lost 7 bases at V and 5 bases at J; junction bases unmatched: 11. The CDR3 contains 15 residues. The CDR3 sequence: CASNPGQGDSYGYTF. The CDR3 DNA sequence: TGTGCCAGCAACCCGGGACAGGGCGACTCGTATGGCTACACCTTC.

This sequence joins TRBV5-1 and TRBJ1-3; TRBD1 aligns across 11 bases. The germline V gene encodes CDR1 SGHRS and CDR2 YFSETQ. This CDR3 region has 16 residues. With 2 bases clipped from V and 3 bases from J, the junction kept 4 bases outside the gene matches. CDR3 nucleotides: TGCGCCAGCAGCTTCGGACAGGGGGCTGGTGGAAACACCATATATTTT. This codes for CASSFGQGAGGNTIYF.

The V gene is TRBV11-2, the J gene TRBJ2-7; 7 bases are shared with TRBD1. The germline gives CDR1 SGHAT, CDR2 FQNNGV. The V gene end was trimmed by 5 bases and the J gene end by 0 bases; junction bases not matched to a gene: 4. This CDR3 has 14 residues. CDR3 sequence: CASSLWTGSYEQYF. CDR3 coding DNA: TGTGCCAGCAGCCTCTGGACAGGCTCCTACGAGCAGTACTTC.

This sequence joins TRBV3-1 (or the pseudogene TRBV3-2) and TRBJ2-7; D call uncertain. Per the germline V gene, CDR1 is LGHDT and CDR2 is YNNKEL (reference sequence). Trimming removed 1 base at V and 7 bases at J, with 14 bases between. This CDR3 contains 14 residues. In DNA, the CDR3 is TGTGCCAGCAGCCAAGGAGGCCGACTGACGGAGCAGTACTTC. This sequence encodes CASSQGGRLTEQYF.

The chain uses TRBV2 and TRBJ1-5; tentative D call: TRBD1 (5 bases). Germline V gene data show CDR1 as SNHLY and CDR2 as FYNNEI. This CDR3 has 15 amino acids. Between the trimmed V and J ends, which lost 7 bases and 1 base, there was a span of 14 bases. CDR3 protein: CASKEGLWSNQPQHF. CDR3 bases: TGTGCCAGCAAGGAGGGACTGTGGAGCAATCAGCCCCAGCATTTT.